The 8 T cell receptor beta chains below all came from one sample that was sequenced in a study of blood T cell repertoires in COVID-19. Profiling relied on immunoSEQ multiplex PCR, and the TCRdb table lists in-frame clones only, not all of them. Of 55,000 to 80,000 clones listed, 88% are singletons. The specimen sequenced was peripheral blood. These receptors were taken from a man in his forties or fifties with acute or convalescent COVID-19.

This clone was seen just once. J is TRBJ2-7 and V is TRBV27; the match to TRBD1 covers 7 bases. Per germline, CDR1 MNHEY and CDR2 SMNVEV (reference sequence). This CDR3 is built from 13 residues. V shed 6 bases, J shed 0 bases, and the junction held 2 bases outside the gene matches. The DNA of the CDR3 is TGTGCCAGCAGGGGGGACAGCTCCTACGAGCAGTACTTC. It translates to CASRGDSSYEQYF.

The gene calls are TRBV5-6 and TRBJ2-5; TRBD2 matches at 10 bases. V lost 0 bases and J lost 11; bases outside the gene matches: 1. There are 12 residues in the CDR3. Germline assignment: CDR1 SGHDT and CDR2 YYEEEE. The CDR3 DNA reads as TGTGCCAGCAGCTTGGCTAGCGGGGGACAGTACTTC. This codes for CASSLASGGQYF.

There are a few counts of this clone. This chain joins TRBV6-5 and TRBJ2-7; 7 bases match TRBD1. After removal of 2 bases from V and 2 bases from J, the junction contained 6 bases not matched to a gene. This CDR3 has 15 residues. Per the germline V gene, CDR1 is MNHEY and CDR2 is SVGAGI. The CDR3 loop is CASSYGGTVAYEQYF. CDR3 DNA sequence: TGTGCCAGCAGTTACGGTGGGACAGTAGCCTACGAGCAGTACTTC.

The chain is built from TRBV15 and TRBJ1-5; unclear D gene. The V gene lost 5 bases and the J gene lost 5 bases, with 10 bases spanning the gap. CDR3 length: 13 residues. Germline assignment: CDR1 LNHNV and CDR2 YYDKDF (reference sequence). For the CDR3, the DNA is TGTGCCACCAGCTCACGGGTCTATCAGCCCCAGCATTTT. Translating gives CATSSRVYQPQHF.

The rearrangement links TRBV19 to TRBJ2-1, with 11 bases that match TRBD2. Germline assignment: CDR1 LNHDA and CDR2 SQIVND (reference sequence). V shed 6 bases and J 7 bases; nucleotides not matched to a gene: 8. This CDR3 has 15 amino acids. For the CDR3, the DNA is TGTGCCAGTAGGCTAGCGGGGGGCCCGGGGAATGAGCAGTTCTTC. Amino acids: CASRLAGGPGNEQFF.

The chain is built from TRBV10-2 and TRBJ2-7, with 7 bases lining up with TRBD1. After removal of 3 bases from V and 2 bases from J, the junction contained 1 base not matched to a gene. The CDR3 is 13 residues long. The germline V gene has CDR1 WSHSY and CDR2 SAAADI. DNA of the CDR3: TGCGCCAGCAGTGACCAGGGGGCCTACGAGCAGTACTTC. It codes for CASSDQGAYEQYF.

The chain couples TRBV18 to TRBJ2-3; 9 bases are shared with TRBD1. With 5 bases clipped from V and 1 base from J, the junction kept 4 bases outside the gene matches. The CDR3 runs to 15 residues. Germline assignment: CDR1 KGHSH and CDR2 LQKENI. CDR3 in DNA: TGTGCCAGCTCAAGCCGGGACAGGGGCACAGATACGCAGTATTTT. It is translated as CASSSRDRGTDTQYF.

The V and J genes are TRBV5-4 and TRBJ1-5; TRBD1 aligns across 8 bases. The CDR3 sequence is 16 residues long. Losses at the gene ends were 4 bases for V and 3 bases for J; bases not matched to a gene: 9. From germline, CDR1 is SGHNT and CDR2 YYREEE (reference sequence). The CDR3 coding sequence is TGTGCCAGCAGCCTTCGACAGGGGCAAAACAATCAGCCCCAGCATTTT. Protein: CASSLRQGQNNQPQHF.